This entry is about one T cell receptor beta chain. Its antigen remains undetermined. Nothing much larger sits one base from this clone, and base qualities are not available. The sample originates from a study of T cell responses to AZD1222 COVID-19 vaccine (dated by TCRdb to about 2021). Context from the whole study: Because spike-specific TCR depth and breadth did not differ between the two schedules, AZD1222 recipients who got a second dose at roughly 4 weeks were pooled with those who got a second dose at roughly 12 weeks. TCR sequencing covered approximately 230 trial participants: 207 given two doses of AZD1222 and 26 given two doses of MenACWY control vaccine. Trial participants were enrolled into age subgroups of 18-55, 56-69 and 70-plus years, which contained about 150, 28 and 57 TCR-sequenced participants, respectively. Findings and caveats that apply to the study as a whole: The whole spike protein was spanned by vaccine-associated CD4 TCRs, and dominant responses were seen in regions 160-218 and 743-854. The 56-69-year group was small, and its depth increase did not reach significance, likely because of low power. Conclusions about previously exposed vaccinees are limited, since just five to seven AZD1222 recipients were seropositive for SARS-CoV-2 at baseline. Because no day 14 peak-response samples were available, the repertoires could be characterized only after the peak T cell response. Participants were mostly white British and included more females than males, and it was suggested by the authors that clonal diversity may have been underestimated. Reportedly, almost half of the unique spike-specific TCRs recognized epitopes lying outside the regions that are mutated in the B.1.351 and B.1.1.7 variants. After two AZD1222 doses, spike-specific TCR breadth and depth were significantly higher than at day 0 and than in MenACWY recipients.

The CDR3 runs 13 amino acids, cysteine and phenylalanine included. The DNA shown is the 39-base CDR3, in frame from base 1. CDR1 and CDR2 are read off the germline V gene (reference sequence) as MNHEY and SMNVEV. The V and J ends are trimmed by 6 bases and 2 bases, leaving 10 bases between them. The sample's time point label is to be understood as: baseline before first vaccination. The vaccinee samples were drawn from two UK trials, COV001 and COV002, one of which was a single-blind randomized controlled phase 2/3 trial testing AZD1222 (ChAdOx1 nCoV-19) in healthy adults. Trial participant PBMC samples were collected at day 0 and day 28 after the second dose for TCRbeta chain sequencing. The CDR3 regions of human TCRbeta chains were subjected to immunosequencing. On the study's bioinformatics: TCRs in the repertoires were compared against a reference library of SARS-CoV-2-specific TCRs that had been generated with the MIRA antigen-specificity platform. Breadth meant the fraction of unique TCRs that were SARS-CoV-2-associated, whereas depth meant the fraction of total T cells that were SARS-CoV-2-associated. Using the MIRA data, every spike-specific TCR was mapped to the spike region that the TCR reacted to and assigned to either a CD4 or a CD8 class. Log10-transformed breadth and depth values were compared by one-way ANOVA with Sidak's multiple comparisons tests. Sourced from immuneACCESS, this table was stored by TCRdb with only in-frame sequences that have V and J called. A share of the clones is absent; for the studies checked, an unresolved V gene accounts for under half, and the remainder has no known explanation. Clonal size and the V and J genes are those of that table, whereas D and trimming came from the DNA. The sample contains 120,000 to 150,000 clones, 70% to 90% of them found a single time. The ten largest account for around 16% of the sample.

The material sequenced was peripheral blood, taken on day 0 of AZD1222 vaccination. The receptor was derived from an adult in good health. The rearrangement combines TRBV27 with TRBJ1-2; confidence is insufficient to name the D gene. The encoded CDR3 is CASRADGNYGYTF. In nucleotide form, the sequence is TGTGCCAGCAGGGCGGACGGGAACTATGGCTACACCTTC.